The rows below give T cell receptor beta chains drawn from one sample of a study of blood T cell repertoires in COVID-19. Method: immunoSEQ multiplex PCR; TCRdb's copy keeps in-frame clones and lacks some. The table has 200,000 to 250,000 clones, 70% to 90% seen once. Sequenced material: peripheral blood. The receptors were gathered from a woman younger than 30 who had recovered from COVID-19. CDR3s include the opening cysteine and the closing phenylalanine or tryptophan. Fields, in order: CDR3 protein, CDR3 DNA, V gene, J gene, clone size, D gene. D genes are given only for firm matches. Size is stated for part of the rows, as once, few or many counts, or as a class when the clone is expanded.

cdr3_aa: CASSPGGRGFNEQFF
cdr3_nt: TGTGCCAGCTCACCAGGAGGGAGAGGGTTCAATGAGCAGTTCTTC
v_call: TRBV18
j_call: TRBJ2-1
clone_size: .
d_call: .

cdr3_aa: CASSLWGVAGETQYF
cdr3_nt: TGTGCCAGCAGCCTATGGGGGGTTGCCGGGGAGACCCAGTACTTC
v_call: TRBV7-2
j_call: TRBJ2-5
clone_size: .
d_call: .

cdr3_aa: CASSFLAGGHDEQYF
cdr3_nt: TGTGCCAGCAGCTTCTTAGCGGGAGGGCATGACGAGCAGTACTTC
v_call: TRBV11-2
j_call: TRBJ2-7
clone_size: .
d_call: TRBD2

cdr3_aa: CASSPFQSNQPQHF
cdr3_nt: TGTGCCAGCAGTCCATTCCAGAGCAATCAGCCCCAGCATTTT
v_call: TRBV27
j_call: TRBJ1-5
clone_size: few
d_call: .

cdr3_aa: CASSELAEQFF
cdr3_nt: TGTGCCAGCAGTGAACTAGCTGAGCAGTTCTTC
v_call: TRBV2
j_call: TRBJ2-1
clone_size: .
d_call: .

cdr3_aa: CASRLDTGELFF
cdr3_nt: TGTGCCAGCCGTCTAGACACCGGGGAGCTGTTTTTT
v_call: TRBV6-5
j_call: TRBJ2-2
clone_size: .
d_call: .

cdr3_aa: CASRDDRVQAQPQHF
cdr3_nt: TGTGCCAGCAGGGACGACAGGGTACAGGCTCAGCCCCAGCATTTT
v_call: TRBV6-6
j_call: TRBJ1-5
clone_size: .
d_call: TRBD1

cdr3_aa: CASSFSGMNTEAFF
cdr3_nt: TGTGCCAGCAGCTTCTCGGGTATGAACACTGAAGCTTTCTTT
v_call: TRBV5-5
j_call: TRBJ1-1
clone_size: .
d_call: .

cdr3_aa: CASSLPGPTGELFF
cdr3_nt: TGTGCCAGCAGCTTGCCAGGGCCCACCGGGGAGCTGTTTTTT
v_call: TRBV5-4
j_call: TRBJ2-2
clone_size: .
d_call: .

cdr3_aa: CASSQGQPNQPQHF
cdr3_nt: TGTGCCAGCAGTCAGGGGCAACCCAATCAGCCCCAGCATTTT
v_call: TRBV6-6
j_call: TRBJ1-5
clone_size: once
d_call: .

cdr3_aa: CASSPPEGQYLYGYTF
cdr3_nt: TGTGCCAGCAGCCCCCCGGAGGGACAGTATCTCTATGGCTACACCTTC
v_call: TRBV21-1
j_call: TRBJ1-2
clone_size: .
d_call: .

cdr3_aa: CASRIRQGGMNTEAFF
cdr3_nt: TGTGCCAGTAGAATTAGACAGGGTGGGATGAACACTGAAGCTTTCTTT
v_call: TRBV19
j_call: TRBJ1-1
clone_size: .
d_call: TRBD1

cdr3_aa: CASSRTLGRGQPQHF
cdr3_nt: TGCGCCAGCAGCCGGACGTTGGGGAGAGGGCAGCCCCAGCATTTT
v_call: TRBV4-1
j_call: TRBJ1-5
clone_size: .
d_call: .